The rows below give T cell receptor beta chains drawn from one sample of a study of blood T cell repertoires in COVID-19. Repertoires were generated with immunoSEQ multiplex PCR, while TCRdb's copy carries only in-frame clones and drops some. In the table there are about 340,000 clones, over 80% of which are singletons. The source material was peripheral blood. The receptor source for this set is a woman aged 45-59 years with COVID-19, enrolled during active disease. The CDR3 runs from the conserved cysteine through the conserved F or W. D genes are given only for firm matches. Clone size appears in some rows only: once, few, many, or a class for an expanded clone.

d_call	v_call	clone_size	j_call	cdr3_aa	cdr3_nt
.	TRBV5-1	.	TRBJ1-5	CASSVGGKNQPQHF	TGCGCCAGCAGCGTTGGGGGGAAAAATCAGCCCCAGCATTTT
TRBD1	TRBV5-1	.	TRBJ2-7	CASSSGQGADEQYF	TGCGCCAGCAGCTCGGGACAGGGGGCAGACGAGCAGTACTTC
.	TRBV3-1/TRBV3-2	few	TRBJ1-1	CASSPGLNTEAFF	TGTGCCAGCAGCCCAGGGTTGAACACTGAAGCTTTCTTT
TRBD1	TRBV28	.	TRBJ2-1	CASSPLTGDSNEQFF	TGTGCCAGCAGCCCCTTGACAGGGGATAGTAATGAGCAGTTCTTC
TRBD1	TRBV27	once	TRBJ1-2	CASSYRDRGRLGYTF	TGTGCCAGCAGTTACCGGGACAGGGGGCGATTGGGCTACACCTTC
.	TRBV7-9	.	TRBJ2-7	CASSHGAYEQYF	TGTGCCAGCAGCCATGGGGCGTACGAGCAGTACTTC
.	TRBV24-1	.	TRBJ1-2	CATSDPRGDGYTF	TGTGCCACCAGTGATCCCCGGGGAGATGGCTACACCTTC
.	TRBV27	.	TRBJ1-2	CASSLSRSGANYGYTF	TGTGCCAGCAGTTTATCCCGATCCGGGGCTAACTATGGCTACACCTTC
.	TRBV3-1/TRBV3-2	few	TRBJ1-1	CASSPRVATEAFF	TGTGCCAGCAGCCCCAGGGTGGCCACTGAAGCTTTCTTT
.	TRBV7-6	.	TRBJ2-1	CASTIGGFNEQFF	TGTGCCAGCACCATTGGGGGGTTTAATGAGCAGTTCTTC
.	TRBV7-3	once	TRBJ2-2	CASSWDRRDTGELFF	TGTGCCAGCAGCTGGGACCGGAGGGACACCGGGGAGCTGTTTTTT
TRBD1	TRBV11-1	once	TRBJ2-5	CASSSSQGAVRETQYF	TGTGCCAGCAGCTCTTCACAGGGGGCTGTAAGGGAGACCCAGTACTTC
TRBD2	TRBV7-3	.	TRBJ2-3	CASSLLSGRADTQYF	TGTGCCAGCAGCTTGTTGAGCGGGAGAGCAGATACGCAGTATTTT
TRBD2	TRBV19	.	TRBJ2-7	CASRLLAGGGEQYF	TGTGCCAGTAGATTACTAGCGGGAGGAGGAGAGCAGTACTTC
TRBD1	TRBV19	.	TRBJ1-5	CASRRGGQGDNQPQHF	TGTGCCAGCCGGAGGGGGGGACAGGGTGACAATCAGCCCCAGCATTTT
TRBD1	TRBV19	.	TRBJ1-5	CASSRDRSYSNQPQHF	TGTGCCAGTAGTCGGGACAGATCTTATAGCAATCAGCCCCAGCATTTT